Following are 32 T cell receptor beta chains from one sample sequenced in a study of graft-versus-host responses after intestinal transplantation. Generated by immunoSEQ multiplex PCR, the TCRdb table keeps only in-frame clones and is missing some. The table has around 10,000 clones, approximately 33% seen once. The specimen comprised alloreactive CD4+ T cells from a mixed lymphocyte reaction culture, sampled before transplantation. This sample's subset: CFSE-low proliferating T cells sorted from approximately 6-day pre-transplant mixed lymphocyte reaction (GvH or HvG direction). The receptors derive from a human patient who was an organ donor for intestinal transplantation.

Relative to its sample, this clone is medium-sized. The CDR3 nucleotides are TGTGCCAGTAGCAGGCTAAGTGGAGAAAAACTGTTTTTT. Its translation is CASSRLSGEKLFF. The J gene is TRBJ1-4, the V gene TRBV19; D uncertain. Trimming took off 6 bases at V and 8 bases at J, with 13 bases between the two ends. The germline gives CDR1 LNHDA, CDR2 SQIVND (reference sequence). The CDR3 loop spans 13 amino acids.

The gene calls are TRBV9 and TRBJ2-2; 9 positions agree with TRBD1. With V trimmed by 4 bases and J by 5 bases, 6 bases remained unmatched. This CDR3 spans 15 amino acids. In germline, CDR1 is SGDLS, CDR2 YYNGEE. The CDR3 loop reads CASSRGQGGTGELFF. For the CDR3, the DNA is TGTGCCAGCAGCCGGGGACAGGGCGGGACCGGGGAGCTGTTTTTT.

The chain recombines TRBV19 with TRBJ2-5; 7 positions match TRBD2. Germline V gene data show CDR1 as LNHDA and CDR2 as SQIVND (reference sequence). The junction had 1 base not matched to a gene; V was cut back by 4 bases and J by 2 bases. CDR3 length: 13 residues. CDR3 loop: CASSRGGQETQYF. The CDR3 nucleotides are TGTGCCAGTAGTAGGGGGGGTCAAGAGACCCAGTACTTC.

The J gene is TRBJ2-5, the V gene TRBV7-2, with 13 bases aligning to TRBD2. The J call may be faulty, since TRBJ2-7 better matches the DNA end. This CDR3 is built from 16 residues. Germline V CDR1 and CDR2: SGHTA, FQGNSA. The CDR3 bases are TGTGCCAGCAGCCCTAGAGGGGGACTAGCGGGGTACGAGCAGTACTTC. It encodes CASSPRGGLAGYEQYF.

This clone was seen a few times. The V and J genes are TRBV5-4 and TRBJ2-7; 9 bases line up with TRBD1. Germline V gene data show CDR1 as SGHNT and CDR2 as YYREEE (reference sequence). There are 14 residues in the CDR3. J lost 3 bases, V lost 4 bases, and 5 bases had no gene match. CDR3 DNA: TGTGCCAGCAGCGAGGGGGACAGGGACTACGAGCAGTACTTC. It translates to CASSEGDRDYEQYF.

V is TRBV5-6 and J is TRBJ1-5, with 7 bases that match TRBD1. Looked up from germline, CDR1 is SGHDT and CDR2 is YYEEEE. V lost 2 bases and J lost 0; bases outside the gene matches: 5. The CDR3 contains 16 residues. This CDR3 reads CASSLLGGYSNQPQHF. CDR3 DNA: TGTGCCAGCAGCTTACTAGGGGGCTATAGCAATCAGCCCCAGCATTTT.

This clone occurred a few times. The CDR3 sequence is CASSFGGGYEQFF. The CDR3 DNA is TGTGCCAGCAGCTTTGGGGGGGGGTATGAGCAGTTCTTC. The rearrangement joins TRBV10-3 to TRBJ2-1, with 7 bases matching TRBD2. Germline loops: CDR1 ENHRY, CDR2 SYGVKD. Trimming took 10 bases from V and 8 from J; bases not matched to a gene: 11. CDR3 length: 13 residues.

The sample holds a few counts of this clone. V usage is TRBV18 and J usage is TRBJ1-1, with unresolved D. Germline V lookup: CDR1 KGHSH, CDR2 LQKENI. The V gene lost 5 bases and the J gene lost 0 bases, with 7 bases spanning the gap. CDR3 length: 13 residues. The CDR3 DNA sequence: TGTGCCAGCTCAACGGTCATGAACACTGAAGCTTTCTTT. Protein sequence: CASSTVMNTEAFF.

The V call is TRBV19, the J call TRBJ1-1; D gene uncertain. The CDR3 extends over 12 amino acids. The germline CDR1 and CDR2 sequences are LNHDA and SQIVND (reference sequence). V lost 3 bases, J lost 3 bases, and 5 bases lay in between. The CDR3 sequence is CASSIRDTEAFF. Written as DNA, the CDR3 is TGTGCCAGTAGTATCCGGGACACTGAAGCTTTCTTT.

The sample holds a few counts of this clone. V usage is TRBV7-9 and J usage is TRBJ2-3; 8 bases are shared with TRBD2. CDR1 and CDR2 from the germline V gene are SEHNR and FQNEAQ (reference sequence). This CDR3 is 18 amino acids long. The V segment lost 2 bases and the J segment 4 bases; nucleotides outside the gene matches: 14. CDR3: CASSLWGASGGISDTQYF. CDR3 coding DNA: TGTGCCAGCAGCTTATGGGGGGCGAGCGGGGGAATCTCAGATACGCAGTATTTT. Together with reference TRBV7-9 and TRBJ2-3, the CDR3 gives the full variable domain: DTGVSQNPRHKITKRGQNVTFRCDPISEHNRLYWYRQTLGQGPEFLTYFQNEAQLEKSRLLSDRFSAERPKGSFSTLEIQRTEQGDSAMYLCASSLWGASGGISDTQYFGPGTRLTVL.

This sequence joins TRBV4-1 and TRBJ1-1; D is unclear. With 0 bases removed from V and 8 bases from J, the gap between germline ends came to 13 bases. Germline assignment: CDR1 MGHRA and CDR2 YSYEKL. This CDR3 is 14 amino acids long. The CDR3 DNA follows: TGCGCCAGCAGCCAAGAAACGGTGCGGGTGGAAGCTTTCTTT. It specifies CASSQETVRVEAFF.

This sequence joins TRBV7-2 and TRBJ2-7, with TRBD2 matching over 12 bases. Unmatched junction bases numbered 2, after V lost 5 bases and J lost 6 bases. Germline V gene lookup returns CDR1 SGHTA and CDR2 FQGNSA. The CDR3 sequence is 13 residues long. The CDR3 loop is CASSQGLAGEQYF. The CDR3 DNA is TGTGCCAGCAGCCAGGGACTAGCGGGCGAGCAGTACTTC.

This clone came up a few times. The chain combines TRBV19 with TRBJ2-2; weak D call: TRBD1 (6 bases). The CDR3 extends over 16 amino acids. Germline CDR1 and CDR2: LNHDA and SQIVND (reference sequence). V shed 6 bases and J shed 3 bases, with 17 bases lying between them. The CDR3 bases are TGTGCCAGTAGGAAAGCCGGGACACCAGACACCGGGGAGCTGTTTTTT. Amino acids: CASRKAGTPDTGELFF. Full variable domain (remainder filled in from reference TRBV19 and TRBJ2-2): DGGITQSPKYLFRKEGQNVTLSCEQNLNHDAMYWYRQDPGQGLRLIYYSQIVNDFQKGDIAEGYSVSREKKESFPLTVTSAQKNPTAFYLCASRKAGTPDTGELFFGEGSRLTVL.

This clone was seen more than once but under ten times. This sequence joins TRBV10-3 and TRBJ2-5, with D uncertain. There are 13 residues in the CDR3. Germline assignment: CDR1 ENHRY and CDR2 SYGVKD. The V gene lost 2 bases and the J gene lost 5 bases, with 9 bases spanning the gap. Here the CDR3 reads CAISESRVETQYF. In DNA form, the CDR3 reads TGTGCCATCAGTGAGAGCCGGGTGGAGACCCAGTACTTC.

The rearrangement links TRBV4-2 to TRBJ2-5; tentative D call: TRBD2 (5 bases). Germline loops: CDR1 LGHNA, CDR2 YNFKEQ. Trimming took 5 bases from V and 0 from J, leaving 13 bases between them. The CDR3 consists of 15 residues. This CDR3 is CASSSDSGYQETQYF. For the CDR3, the DNA is TGTGCCAGCAGCTCGGACTCCGGGTACCAAGAGACCCAGTACTTC.

This clone was seen only a few times. The gene calls are TRBV7-9 and TRBJ1-1, with D perhaps matching TRBD1 (5 bases). Germline CDR1 is SEHNR and CDR2 is FQNEAQ (reference sequence). Trimming pared 5 bases from V and 6 bases from J, leaving 16 bases between. This CDR3 contains 14 residues. CDR3: CASSPVGATAEAFF. The CDR3 nucleotides read TGTGCCAGCAGCCCGGTTGGGGCAACGGCTGAAGCTTTCTTT.

The chain uses TRBV11-2 and TRBJ1-2; no firm D call. Germline CDR1 is SGHAT and CDR2 is FQNNGV. The CDR3 is made up of 11 amino acids. Trimming took 3 bases from V and 8 from J, leaving 7 bases between them. This chain's CDR3 is CASSFSGGYTF. CDR3 nucleotide sequence: TGTGCCAGCAGCTTTTCCGGGGGCTACACCTTC.

This clone was detected only a few times. The chain joins TRBV5-4 to TRBJ2-7, with D perhaps TRBD1 (6 bases). Trimming shortened V by 5 bases and J by 2 bases, and 20 bases separated the two germline ends. This CDR3 region has 16 residues. Germline V gene sequence: CDR1 SGHNT, CDR2 YYREEE (reference sequence). CDR3 amino acids: CASRGAGAHSTYEQYF. The CDR3, as DNA: TGTGCCAGCAGAGGAGCAGGGGCCCACAGCACCTACGAGCAGTACTTC.

In its sample, this clone ranks as medium-sized. The chain employs TRBV5-4 and TRBJ1-1; D may be TRBD1 (5 bases). Germline lookup yields CDR1 SGHNT and CDR2 YYREEE (reference sequence). V gave up 0 bases and J gave up 6 bases, with 9 bases separating them. The CDR3 runs to 13 residues. The CDR3 bases are TGTGCCAGCAGCTTGGGCCCGGGGGCTGAAGCTTTCTTT. Translation gives CASSLGPGAEAFF.

V is TRBV5-4 and J is TRBJ2-2; D is unclear. Germline values: CDR1 SGHNT, CDR2 YYREEE (reference sequence). This CDR3 comprises 12 residues. V was trimmed by 5 bases and J by 5 bases, leaving 7 bases between them. CDR3 loop: CASSFLTGELFF. As DNA, the CDR3 is TGTGCCAGCAGTTTTCTTACCGGGGAGCTGTTTTTT.

V and J are TRBV5-1 and TRBJ2-3, with a weak D call TRBD2 (5 bases). The germline V gene has CDR1 SGHRS and CDR2 YFSETQ. This CDR3 comprises 14 residues. V gave up 6 bases and J gave up 4 bases, with 15 bases separating them. The CDR3 spells CASILTPGADTQYF. DNA of the CDR3: TGCGCCAGCATCCTGACTCCCGGGGCAGATACGCAGTATTTT.

The V and J genes are TRBV9 and TRBJ2-2; TRBD2 aligns across 8 bases. There are 16 residues in the CDR3. The V segment lost 4 bases and the J segment 7 bases; nucleotides outside the gene matches: 12. Germline assignment: CDR1 SGDLS and CDR2 YYNGEE. The CDR3 sequence is CASSFLTGGHVGELFF. CDR3 in DNA: TGTGCCAGCAGCTTCCTAACGGGGGGGCACGTCGGGGAGCTGTTTTTT.

This clone appeared a few times. The rearrangement joins TRBV4-1 to TRBJ2-1; 7 bases line up with TRBD2. V lost 0 bases and J lost 5; bases outside the gene matches: 13. The CDR3 length is 18 residues. The germline V gene encodes CDR1 MGHRA and CDR2 YSYEKL. The DNA of the CDR3 is TGCGCCAGCAGCCAAGATACCCGGCGGGGGAGATCAAACAATGAGCAGTTCTTC. Translation gives CASSQDTRRGRSNNEQFF.

J is TRBJ1-1 and V is TRBV19; D call uncertain. V lost 3 bases, J lost 1 base, and 12 bases lay in between. In germline, CDR1 is LNHDA, CDR2 SQIVND (reference sequence). The CDR3 totals 15 residues. CDR3 sequence (DNA): TGTGCCAGTAGTATTAACGGCGGCCGGAACACTGAAGCTTTCTTT. Translated, it gives CASSINGGRNTEAFF.

This chain connects TRBV27 to TRBJ1-1, with a weak D call TRBD1 (5 bases). V was shortened by 3 bases and J by 1 base, with 12 bases between the two germline ends. The CDR3 runs 15 residues. The germline V gene encodes CDR1 MNHEY and CDR2 SMNVEV (reference sequence). The CDR3 DNA sequence: TGTGCCAGCAGTTTGATCGCAGGGTCGAACACTGAAGCTTTCTTT. It yields the protein CASSLIAGSNTEAFF.

In this sample, this clone is medium-sized. The rearrangement links TRBV6-5 to TRBJ2-7; D is perhaps TRBD1 (6 bases). Trimming stripped 2 bases from V and 2 bases from J, with 13 bases between. The CDR3 is made up of 15 amino acids. Germline V gene sequence: CDR1 MNHEY, CDR2 SVGAGI. The CDR3 spells CASSYRGGWAYEQYF. CDR3 bases: TGTGCCAGCAGTTACCGAGGGGGTTGGGCCTACGAGCAGTACTTC.

This clone is medium-sized in the sample. CDR3 residues: CASSHEDRRETQYF. CDR3 nucleotide sequence: TGCGCCAGCAGCCATGAGGACAGGAGAGAGACCCAGTACTTC. This chain joins TRBV4-1 and TRBJ2-5; 7 bases map to TRBD1. CDR1 is MGHRA and CDR2 is YSYEKL in the germline V gene. The CDR3 is 14 amino acids. V lost 3 bases, J lost 4 bases, and 5 bases stayed unmatched.

The rearrangement links TRBV6-5 to TRBJ1-2, with a tentative D call TRBD1 (5 bases). The CDR3 length is 13 residues. Germline loops: CDR1 MNHEY, CDR2 SVGAGI. The V gene lost 2 bases and the J gene lost 5 bases, with 9 bases spanning the gap. The CDR3 sequence is CASSYRGGYGYTF. In DNA form, the CDR3 reads TGTGCCAGCAGTTACCGGGGGGGTTATGGCTACACCTTC.

The chain recombines TRBV6-5 with TRBJ2-7, with 9 bases that match TRBD1. In germline, CDR1 is MNHEY, CDR2 SVGAGI. This CDR3 is 14 amino acids long. Trimming cost V 2 bases and J 2 bases; bases outside gene matches: 1. The CDR3 loop is CASSYRDRAYEQYF. The CDR3 nucleotides read TGTGCCAGCAGTTACCGGGACAGGGCCTACGAGCAGTACTTC.

This clone turned up a few times. V is TRBV27 and J is TRBJ2-1; 11 bases fit TRBD2. V was clipped by 8 bases and J by 1 base; unmatched bases: 10. The CDR3 is 17 amino acids. Germline assignment: CDR1 MNHEY and CDR2 SMNVEV (reference sequence). Here the CDR3 DNA reads TGTGCCAGCGCCCCGGGACTAGCGGACATATCCTACAATGAGCAGTTCTTC. Its translation: CASAPGLADISYNEQFF.

The rearrangement joins TRBV9 to TRBJ2-7, with a tentative D call TRBD1 (5 bases). CDR3 length equals 12 residues. Trimming cost V 0 bases and J 5 bases, with 6 bases left between them. Germline CDR1 and CDR2: SGDLS and YYNGEE. The CDR3 loop is CASSVGGDEQYF. DNA of the CDR3: TGTGCCAGCAGCGTAGGGGGCGACGAGCAGTACTTC.

The chain is built from TRBV6-4 and TRBJ2-6, with TRBD1 identical over 7 bases. Unmatched junction bases numbered 7, after V lost 6 bases and J lost 2 bases. This CDR3 has 16 residues. The germline V gene has CDR1 MRHNA and CDR2 SNTAGT. CDR3 loop: CASSPRTGAGANVLTF. CDR3 DNA sequence: TGTGCCAGCAGCCCTCGGACAGGTGCTGGGGCCAACGTCCTGACTTTC.